These T cell receptor beta chains were read from a single sample in a study of tumor-infiltrating lymphocytes in primary liver carcinoma. TCRdb re-analysed the multiplex PCR reads in MiXCR, keeping a single row per CDR3 protein. The repertoire consists of almost 200,000 distinct CDR3 sequences, with roughly 61% occurring once and the leading ten covering approximately 6.6%. The sample comprised peripheral blood. Source of these receptors: an older woman with primary liver carcinoma and hepatitis B virus infection. CDR3s include the opening cysteine and the closing phenylalanine or tryptophan. A clone size is listed for some rows: how often the clone was seen (once, few, many), or a class if it is expanded.

V | size | CDR3
TRBV30 | NA | CAWSEGTVSNKPQHF
TRBV11-2 | NA | CASSPNLGDMQYF
TRBV11-2 | NA | CVSSLGVGELALDEQYF
TRBV5-5 | few | CASSLVGMNTEAFF
TRBV18 | NA | CAGSPRGADKGQPQHF
TRBV4-1 | NA | CASSQRSEQYF
TRBV11-1 | medium-sized | CASSWTVSDNEQFF
TRBV7-8 | NA | CTSSLTSGSYEQYF
TRBV11-1 | NA | CASRLEGTGYPEAFF
TRBV11-2 | NA | CANSCGGRTSGGEQYF
TRBV7-8 | many | CASSLELAGYNEQYF
TRBV11-2 | NA | CASSSMSGMNTGEMFF
TRBV11-2 | NA | CASRLETRDTDTQYF
TRBV12-5 | many | CASGSGQGFNEQFF
TRBV11-2 | NA | CASSFAGDDQPQHF
TRBV7-8 | few | CASSNWGHTDTQYF
TRBV7-8 | few | CASSRLGDTQYF